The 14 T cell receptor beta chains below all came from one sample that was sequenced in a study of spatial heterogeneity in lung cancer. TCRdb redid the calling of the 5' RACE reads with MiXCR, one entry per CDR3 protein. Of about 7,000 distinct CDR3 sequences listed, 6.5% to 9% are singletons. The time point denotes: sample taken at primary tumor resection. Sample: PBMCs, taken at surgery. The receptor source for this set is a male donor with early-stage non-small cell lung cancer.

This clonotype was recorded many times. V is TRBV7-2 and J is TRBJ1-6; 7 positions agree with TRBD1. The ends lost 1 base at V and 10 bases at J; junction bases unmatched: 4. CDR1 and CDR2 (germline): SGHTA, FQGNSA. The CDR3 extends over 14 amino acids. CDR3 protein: CASSLGQGVSPLHF. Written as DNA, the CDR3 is TGTGCCAGCAGCTTAGGACAGGGTGTCTCACCCCTCCACTTT.

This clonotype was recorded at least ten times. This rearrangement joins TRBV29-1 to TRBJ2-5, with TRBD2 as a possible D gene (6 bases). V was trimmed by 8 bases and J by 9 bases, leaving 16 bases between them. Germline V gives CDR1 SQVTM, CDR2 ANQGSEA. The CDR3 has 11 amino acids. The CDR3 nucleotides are TGCAGCCTGGGGGTTGGGAGGTCCCAGTACTTC. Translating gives CSLGVGRSQYF. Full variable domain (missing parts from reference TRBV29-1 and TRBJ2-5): SAVISQKPSRDICQRGTSLTIQCQVDSQVTMMFWYRQQPGQSLTLIATANQGSEATYESGFVIDKFPISRPNLTFSTLTVSNMSPEDSSIYLCSLGVGRSQYFGPGTRLLVL.

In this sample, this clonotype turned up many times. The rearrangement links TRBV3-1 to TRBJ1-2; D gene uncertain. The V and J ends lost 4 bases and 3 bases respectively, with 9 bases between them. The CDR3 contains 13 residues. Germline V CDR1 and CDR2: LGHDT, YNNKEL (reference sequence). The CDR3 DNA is TGTGCCAGCAGCCGCGCCTCGGACTATGGCTACACCTTC. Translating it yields CASSRASDYGYTF. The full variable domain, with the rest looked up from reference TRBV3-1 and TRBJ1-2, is DTAVSQTPKYLVTQMGNDKSIKCEQNLGHDTMYWYKQDSKKFLKIMFSYNNKELIINETVPNRFSPKSPDKAHLNLHINSLELGDSAVYFCASSRASDYGYTFGSGTRLTVV.

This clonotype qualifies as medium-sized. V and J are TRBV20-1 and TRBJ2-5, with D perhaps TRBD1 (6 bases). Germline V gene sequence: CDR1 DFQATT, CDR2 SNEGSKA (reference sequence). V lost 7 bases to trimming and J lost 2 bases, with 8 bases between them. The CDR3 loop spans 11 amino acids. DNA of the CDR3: TGCAGTGGGACAGATCAAGAGACCCAGTACTTC. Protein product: CSGTDQETQYF.

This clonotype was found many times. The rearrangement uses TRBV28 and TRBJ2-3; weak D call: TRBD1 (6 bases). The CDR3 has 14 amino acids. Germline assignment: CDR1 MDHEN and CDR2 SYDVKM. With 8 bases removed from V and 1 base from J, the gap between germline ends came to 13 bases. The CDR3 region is CASSTGPRTDTQYF. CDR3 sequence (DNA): TGTGCCAGCTCGACAGGCCCTCGCACAGATACGCAGTATTTT.

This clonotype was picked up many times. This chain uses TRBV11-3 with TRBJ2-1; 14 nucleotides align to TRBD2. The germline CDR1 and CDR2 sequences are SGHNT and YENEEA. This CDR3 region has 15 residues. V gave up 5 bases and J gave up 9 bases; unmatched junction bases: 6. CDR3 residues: CASSPGTSGSGEQFF. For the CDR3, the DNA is TGTGCCAGCAGCCCCGGGACTAGCGGGAGTGGTGAGCAGTTCTTC.

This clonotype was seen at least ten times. The CDR3 region has the DNA TGTGCCAGCAGCTTAGACCAGACCCAGTACTTC. Translation gives CASSLDQTQYF. This chain uses TRBV7-2 with TRBJ2-5, with D unresolved. Looked up from germline, CDR1 is SGHTA and CDR2 is FQGNSA. This CDR3 contains 11 residues. V lost 1 base and J 6 bases, leaving 3 bases between the germline ends.

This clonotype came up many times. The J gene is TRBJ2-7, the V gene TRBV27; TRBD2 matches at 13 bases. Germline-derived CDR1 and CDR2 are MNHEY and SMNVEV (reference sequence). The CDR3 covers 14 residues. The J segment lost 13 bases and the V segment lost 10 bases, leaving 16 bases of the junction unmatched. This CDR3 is CATQSTSGGSSVYV. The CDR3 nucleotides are TGTGCCACCCAATCGACTAGCGGGGGGTCCTCCGTCTACGTC.

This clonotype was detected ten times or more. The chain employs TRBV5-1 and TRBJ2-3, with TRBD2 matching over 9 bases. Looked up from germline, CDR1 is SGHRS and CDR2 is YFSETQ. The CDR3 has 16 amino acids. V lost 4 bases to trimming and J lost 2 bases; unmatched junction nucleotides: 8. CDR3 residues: CASSGPAGGPTDTQYF. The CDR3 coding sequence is TGCGCCAGCAGCGGCCCGGCGGGAGGGCCCACAGATACGCAGTATTTT.

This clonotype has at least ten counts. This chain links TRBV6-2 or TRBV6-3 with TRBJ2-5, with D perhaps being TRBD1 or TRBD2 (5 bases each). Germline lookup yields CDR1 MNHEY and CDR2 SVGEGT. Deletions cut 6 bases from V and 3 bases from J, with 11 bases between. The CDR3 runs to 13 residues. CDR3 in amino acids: CASSLGREETQYF. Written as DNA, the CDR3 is TGTGCCAGCAGCCTGGGGCGGGAAGAGACCCAGTACTTC.

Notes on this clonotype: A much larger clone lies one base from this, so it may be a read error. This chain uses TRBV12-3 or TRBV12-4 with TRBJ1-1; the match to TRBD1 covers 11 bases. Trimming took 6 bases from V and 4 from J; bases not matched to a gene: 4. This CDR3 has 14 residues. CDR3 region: CASSRGTGGTEAFF. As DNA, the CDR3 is TGTGCCAGCAGCCGGGGGACAGGGGGCACTGAAGCTTTCTTT.

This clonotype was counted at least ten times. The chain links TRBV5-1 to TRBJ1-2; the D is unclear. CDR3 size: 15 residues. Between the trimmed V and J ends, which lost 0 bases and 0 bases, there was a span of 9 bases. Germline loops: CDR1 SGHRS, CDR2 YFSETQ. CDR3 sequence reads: CASSLGHRANYGYTF. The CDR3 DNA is TGCGCCAGCAGCTTGGGGCACCGAGCTAACTATGGCTACACCTTC.

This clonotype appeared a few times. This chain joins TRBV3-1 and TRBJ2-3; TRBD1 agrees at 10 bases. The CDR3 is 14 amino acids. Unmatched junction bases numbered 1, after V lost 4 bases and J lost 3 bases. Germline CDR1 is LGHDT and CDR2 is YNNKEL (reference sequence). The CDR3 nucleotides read TGTGCCAGCAGCCGACAGGGGGCTACAGATACGCAGTATTTT. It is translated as CASSRQGATDTQYF.

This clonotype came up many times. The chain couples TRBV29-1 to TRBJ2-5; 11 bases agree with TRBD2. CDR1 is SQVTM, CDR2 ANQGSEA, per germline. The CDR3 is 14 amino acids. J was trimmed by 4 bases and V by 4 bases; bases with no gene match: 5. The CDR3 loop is CSVGVAGGRETQYF. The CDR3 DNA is TGCAGCGTTGGAGTAGCGGGAGGGAGAGAGACCCAGTACTTC.